These T cell receptor beta chains were read from a single sample in a study of T cells in Graves' hyperthyroidism and ophthalmopathy. From the multiplex PCR reads, TCRdb called clonotypes with MiXCR, one entry per CDR3 protein. The table includes 350,000 or so distinct CDR3 sequences, about 18% detected once. Sequencing was done on a sample of blood. These receptors were collected from a young woman with Graves' hyperthyroidism that later progressed to Graves' ophthalmopathy. CDR3s include the opening cysteine and the closing phenylalanine or tryptophan. The D gene is left open where the match is weak. A clone size is listed for some rows: how often the clone was seen (once, few, many), or a class if it is expanded.

D gene: -
clone size: -
J gene: TRBJ2-3
V gene: TRBV10-3
CDR3 DNA: TGTGCCATCAGTGAGCGGGGAGGCGGGAGCACAGATACGCAGTATTTT
CDR3 protein: CAISERGGGSTDTQYF

D gene: -
clone size: many
J gene: TRBJ2-3
V gene: TRBV5-6
CDR3 DNA: TGTGCCAGCAGCTTGGGTCCGACTAGGGAGGGCACAGATACGCAGTATTTT
CDR3 protein: CASSLGPTREGTDTQYF

D gene: -
clone size: -
J gene: TRBJ2-1
V gene: TRBV28
CDR3 DNA: TGTGCCAGCAGTTTATTCGCGGGCTACAATGAGCAGTTCTTC
CDR3 protein: CASSLFAGYNEQFF

D gene: -
clone size: many
J gene: TRBJ2-1
V gene: TRBV11-2
CDR3 DNA: TGTGCCAGCAGCTTAGCTGACGCATATGAGCAGTTCTTC
CDR3 protein: CASSLADAYEQFF

D gene: TRBD1
clone size: many
J gene: TRBJ1-2
V gene: TRBV27
CDR3 DNA: TGTGCCAGCAGTCCGACTCCCTCGGGACAGGGAAGTGATGGCTACACCTTC
CDR3 protein: CASSPTPSGQGSDGYTF

D gene: -
clone size: -
J gene: TRBJ2-5
V gene: TRBV7-2
CDR3 DNA: TGTGCCAGCAGCTTATCGGGAGTAGTGGAGACCCAGTACTTC
CDR3 protein: CASSLSGVVETQYF

D gene: -
clone size: -
J gene: TRBJ1-5
V gene: TRBV20-1
CDR3 DNA: TGCAGTGCTAGAAAAAGCAATCAGCCCCAGCATTTT
CDR3 protein: CSARKSNQPQHF

D gene: -
clone size: many
J gene: TRBJ1-1
V gene: TRBV7-2
CDR3 DNA: TGTGCCAGCAACTTAATAACAGGGTACACTGAAGCTTTCTTT
CDR3 protein: CASNLITGYTEAFF

D gene: -
clone size: few
J gene: TRBJ2-1
V gene: TRBV5-1
CDR3 DNA: TGCGCCAGCAGCTTCTACGGGAGCCGTGTCAACGAGCAGTTCTTC
CDR3 protein: CASSFYGSRVNEQFF

D gene: TRBD2
clone size: -
J gene: TRBJ2-7
V gene: TRBV3-1
CDR3 DNA: TGTGCCAGCAGCCAAGATATAGTAGCGGGACTGGGGGTATACGAGCAGTACTTC
CDR3 protein: CASSQDIVAGLGVYEQYF

D gene: -
clone size: many
J gene: TRBJ1-1
V gene: TRBV20-1
CDR3 DNA: TGCAGTGCTAGAGATTTAACTAAGAACACTGAAGCTTTCTTT
CDR3 protein: CSARDLTKNTEAFF

D gene: TRBD2
clone size: few
J gene: TRBJ2-3
V gene: TRBV9
CDR3 DNA: TGTGCCAGCAGCGTCTTGGCGGGGGAGTCGAGCACAGATACGCAGTATTTT
CDR3 protein: CASSVLAGESSTDTQYF

D gene: -
clone size: many
J gene: TRBJ1-5
V gene: TRBV12-3/TRBV12-4
CDR3 DNA: TGTGCCAGCAGTTTAGCGTATAATCAGCCCCAGCATTTT
CDR3 protein: CASSLAYNQPQHF

D gene: -
clone size: -
J gene: TRBJ2-1
V gene: TRBV19
CDR3 DNA: TGTGCCAGTAGTATAGATAGAGCGGTGGGCTCCTACAATGAGCAGTTCTTC
CDR3 protein: CASSIDRAVGSYNEQFF

D gene: -
clone size: many
J gene: TRBJ1-5
V gene: TRBV30
CDR3 DNA: TGTGCCTGGAGTTGGAATAGCAATCAGCCCCAGCATTTT
CDR3 protein: CAWSWNSNQPQHF

D gene: TRBD2
clone size: -
J gene: TRBJ2-3
V gene: TRBV20-1
CDR3 DNA: TGCAGTGCTAGAGATCTGGCGTCTAGCGGGTACCCTAGCACAGATACGCAGTATTTT
CDR3 protein: CSARDLASSGYPSTDTQYF

D gene: -
clone size: -
J gene: TRBJ1-1
V gene: TRBV19
CDR3 DNA: TGTGCCAGTAGTAGATTGGAGAACACTGAAGCTTCCTTT
CDR3 protein: CASSRLENTEASF

D gene: -
clone size: many
J gene: TRBJ2-2
V gene: TRBV27
CDR3 DNA: TGTGCCAGCAGTCTCATGACAGCCACCGGGGAGCTGTTTTTT
CDR3 protein: CASSLMTATGELFF

D gene: -
clone size: few
J gene: TRBJ1-4
V gene: TRBV6-1
CDR3 DNA: TGTGCCAGCACTATGGGCAGGGTAACTAATGAAAAACTGTTTTTT
CDR3 protein: CASTMGRVTNEKLFF

D gene: TRBD2
clone size: -
J gene: TRBJ2-5
V gene: TRBV11-2
CDR3 DNA: TGTGCCAGCAGCTTACAGCGGGGGGGTGAGACCCAGTACTTC
CDR3 protein: CASSLQRGGETQYF

D gene: -
clone size: many
J gene: TRBJ1-5
V gene: TRBV28
CDR3 DNA: TGTGCCAGCAGTCGCCGTCAAGGGGAAAATCAGCCCCAGCATTTT
CDR3 protein: CASSRRQGENQPQHF

D gene: -
clone size: few
J gene: TRBJ1-5
V gene: TRBV29-1
CDR3 DNA: TGCAGCGTTGTGCAGGACGGCGGGGGCAATCAGCCCCAGCATTTT
CDR3 protein: CSVVQDGGGNQPQHF

D gene: -
clone size: many
J gene: TRBJ1-2
V gene: TRBV27
CDR3 DNA: TGTGCCAGCAGCCCTAACCTACGACAGGAATCTTTGGGCTACACCTTC
CDR3 protein: CASSPNLRQESLGYTF

D gene: -
clone size: many
J gene: TRBJ2-6
V gene: TRBV12-3/TRBV12-4
CDR3 DNA: TGTGCCAGCACAGCCCTCTCTGGGGCCAACGTCCTGACTTTC
CDR3 protein: CASTALSGANVLTF

D gene: -
clone size: -
J gene: TRBJ2-1
V gene: TRBV19
CDR3 DNA: TGTGCCAGTAGTATAGCCCCCCAGTTGGGCAAAATATACAATGAGCAGTTCTTC
CDR3 protein: CASSIAPQLGKIYNEQFF

D gene: TRBD2
clone size: many
J gene: TRBJ2-5
V gene: TRBV6-2/TRBV6-3
CDR3 DNA: TGTGCCAGCAGTTATTTGTCCGGGACTAGTAGAGAGACCCAGTACTTC
CDR3 protein: CASSYLSGTSRETQYF

D gene: -
clone size: many
J gene: TRBJ1-4
V gene: TRBV7-9
CDR3 DNA: TGTGCCAGCAGCTTTGGGGGGAGTGGTGAAAAACTGTTTTTT
CDR3 protein: CASSFGGSGEKLFF

D gene: TRBD1
clone size: -
J gene: TRBJ1-2
V gene: TRBV18
CDR3 DNA: TGTGCCAGCTCACTCGACGGGACAGGGGCTGGGGATGGCTACACCTTC
CDR3 protein: CASSLDGTGAGDGYTF

D gene: -
clone size: many
J gene: TRBJ1-1
V gene: TRBV19
CDR3 DNA: TGTGCCAGTACCAGGGTAGCGATGAACACTGAAGCTTTCTTT
CDR3 protein: CASTRVAMNTEAFF

D gene: -
clone size: -
J gene: TRBJ2-3
V gene: TRBV6-4
CDR3 DNA: TGTGCCAGCAGTGAGTCGTCCTGGGAAACGCAGTATTTT
CDR3 protein: CASSESSWETQYF

D gene: -
clone size: -
J gene: TRBJ2-6
V gene: TRBV7-9
CDR3 DNA: TGTGCCAGCAGCTCCTGGACGGGAGGGGCCAACGTCCTGACTTTC
CDR3 protein: CASSSWTGGANVLTF

D gene: -
clone size: many
J gene: TRBJ2-1
V gene: TRBV29-1
CDR3 DNA: TGCAGCGCCCAGTTTTCCAGAAATGAGCAGTTCTTC
CDR3 protein: CSAQFSRNEQFF

D gene: -
clone size: few
J gene: TRBJ2-7
V gene: TRBV28
CDR3 DNA: TGTGCCAGCAGTTCCTACCCCATTTCCTACGAGCAGTACTTC
CDR3 protein: CASSSYPISYEQYF

D gene: TRBD2
clone size: many
J gene: TRBJ2-7
V gene: TRBV28
CDR3 DNA: TGTGCCAGCACCCTGAATTTTAGGCGGACTAGCGGTACCTACGAGCAGTACTTC
CDR3 protein: CASTLNFRRTSGTYEQYF

D gene: -
clone size: -
J gene: TRBJ2-7
V gene: TRBV5-1
CDR3 DNA: TGCGCCAGCAGCCCCGGAGGGACGGCCTCCTACGAGCAGTACTTC
CDR3 protein: CASSPGGTASYEQYF

D gene: -
clone size: few
J gene: TRBJ2-7
V gene: TRBV5-8
CDR3 DNA: TGTGCCAGCAGCAGCAGTAGCTCCTACGAGCAGTACTTC
CDR3 protein: CASSSSSSYEQYF

D gene: TRBD1
clone size: many
J gene: TRBJ2-3
V gene: TRBV2
CDR3 DNA: TGTGCCAGCAGTGAAGGACAGGGGGCCCACACAGATACGCAGTATTTT
CDR3 protein: CASSEGQGAHTDTQYF